The clone carrying this T cell receptor beta chain was recorded at least ten times. The antigen remains undetermined. The germline V gene encodes CDR1 SQVTM and CDR2 ANQGSEA. Trimming shortened V by 4 bases and J by 8 bases, and 12 bases separated the two germline ends. The CDR3 consists of 11 residues. The data derive from a study of read filtering for tumor transcriptome and immune sequencing. Study overall: R-ISS stage counts were eight or nine for I, roughly 16 for II, 6 or 7 for III.

Molecular barcoded adaptors covering alpha/delta and beta/gamma chains were used on approximately 400 ng RNA. MiXCR was run by TCRdb on the reads, yielding one entry per CDR3 protein. This repertoire shows 130,000 or so distinct CDR3 sequences, around 14% found once; its top ten account for under 9%. Sampling of bone marrow took place during active disease in every patient. General study points: In IR-seq, single-read clonotypes were around four fifths of clonotypes but approximately 3.5% of reads. This fraction held mixed bone marrow immune cells after CD138-negative sorting.

Input material: a population of CD138-negative cells sorted from bone marrow. The rearrangement uses TRBV29-1 and TRBJ2-7, with a possible D match to TRBD2 (6 bases). The receptor comes from a donor over 35 with multiple myeloma. The CDR3 nucleotides are TGCAGCGTTGCGAGGGACTTCAAGCAGTACTTC. This translates into CSVARDFKQYF.